Reported below is one TCR beta chain. The data derive from a study of blood T cells in healthy people across ages. CDR3 length: 18 residues. Germline assignment: CDR1 SGHNT and CDR2 YYREEE (reference sequence). Losses at the gene ends were 5 bases for V and 1 base for J; bases not matched to a gene: 13. Together with a sample-barcoded 5' primer, a J-beta primer mix was included in a second PCR lasting about 7 to 12 cycles. Each CDR3 protein is one row after TCRdb ran MiXCR on the 5' RACE reads. In the table there are around 870,000 distinct CDR3 sequences, more than 25% of which are singletons. This sequence joins TRBV5-4 and TRBJ2-1; 9 bases agree with TRBD1. The sequence was obtained from a woman of 80 years or more in good health. Sequenced material: blood. The CDR3 region has the DNA TGTGCCAGCAGAGGCCCCCCCCTCGGGACAGGGTCCTACAATGAGCAGTTCTTC. It encodes CASRGPPLGTGSYNEQFF.